Listed here are 25 T cell receptor beta chains from one sample, sequenced in a study of T cell repertoires in cytomegalovirus infection. TCRdb re-called the reads with MiXCR, one entry per CDR3 protein. The sample lists around 630,000 distinct CDR3 sequences; 20% to 25% were seen once. Sequenced sample: CD8+ T cells from PBMCs. The receptors were sampled from a human donor in good health (CMV status not recorded). Some clones in this sample may be carry-over from other donors' samples.

The table lists this clonotype with many counts. The J gene is TRBJ2-1, the V gene TRBV7-2; D possibly corresponds to TRBD1 (6 bases). The CDR3 loop spans 11 amino acids. CDR1 and CDR2 (germline): SGHTA, FQGNSA. Trimming stripped 4 bases from V and 15 bases from J, with 13 bases between. The CDR3 here is CASSSQGFLFF. The CDR3 bases are TGTGCCAGCAGCTCCCAGGGGTTCCTGTTCTTC.

The CDR3 protein is CATSRSTGSTDTQYF. CDR3 DNA sequence: TGTGCCACCAGCAGGTCGACAGGGAGCACAGATACGCAGTATTTT. This chain links TRBV15 with TRBJ2-3; TRBD1 aligns across 7 bases. The CDR3 is 15 residues long. In germline, CDR1 is LNHNV, CDR2 YYDKDF (reference sequence). The V segment lost 3 bases and the J segment 0 bases; nucleotides outside the gene matches: 3. Based on the CDR3 plus reference TRBV15 and TRBJ2-3, the full variable domain is DAMVIQNPRYQVTQFGKPVTLSCSQTLNHNVMYWYQQKSSQAPKLLFHYYDKDFNNEADTPDNFQSRRPNTSFCFLDIRSPGLGDTAMYLCATSRSTGSTDTQYFGPGTRLTVL.

This clonotype was counted only a few times. The chain employs TRBV28 and TRBJ1-4, with TRBD1 matching 8 bases. V shed 3 bases and J 4 bases; nucleotides not matched to a gene: 1. CDR3 length: 14 residues. The germline CDR1 and CDR2 sequences are MDHEN and SYDVKM. The CDR3 nucleotides read TGTGCCAGCAGTTTGGGACAGGTTAATGAAAAACTGTTTTTT. This sequence encodes CASSLGQVNEKLFF.

The V gene is TRBV28, the J gene TRBJ2-5, with 7 bases aligning to TRBD1. CDR1 is MDHEN, CDR2 SYDVKM, per germline. This CDR3 has 16 amino acids. J gave up 1 base and V 6 bases, and 11 bases lay outside the gene matches. In DNA, the CDR3 is TGTGCCAGCAGCCCCCCAACAGGGGCCCTCCAAGAGACCCAGTACTTC. It codes for CASSPPTGALQETQYF.

V and J are TRBV7-2 and TRBJ1-2, with TRBD1 matching over 7 bases. Germline values: CDR1 SGHTA, CDR2 FQGNSA. V shed 5 bases, J shed 6 bases, and the junction held 9 bases outside the gene matches. The CDR3 contains 14 residues. For the CDR3, the DNA is TGTGCCAGCAGCACACACCAGGGGGTAGATGGCTACACCTTC. Its translation is CASSTHQGVDGYTF.

The V call is TRBV12-3 or TRBV12-4, the J call TRBJ2-2, with D possibly being TRBD2 (6 bases). The CDR3 loop spans 15 amino acids. Trimming left V 2 bases short and J 4 bases short, with 11 bases between. Written as DNA, the CDR3 is TGTGCCAGCAGTTTACTAACTAGCCTCACCGGGGAGCTGTTTTTT. Protein: CASSLLTSLTGELFF.

The gene calls are TRBV12-3 or TRBV12-4 and TRBJ1-2; the match to TRBD1 covers 9 bases. This CDR3 is built from 14 residues. V lost 2 bases to trimming and J lost 8 bases; unmatched junction nucleotides: 6. CDR3 in amino acids: CASSLSQGARGYTF. The CDR3 DNA reads TGTGCCAGCAGTTTATCACAGGGGGCGCGGGGCTACACCTTC.

This clonotype came up a few times. The chain carries TRBV25-1 and TRBJ2-3; D may be TRBD1 (5 bases). Germline V gives CDR1 MGHDK, CDR2 SYGVNS. The CDR3 runs to 14 residues. V was shortened by 3 bases and J by 2 bases, with 9 bases between the two germline ends. DNA of the CDR3: TGTGCCAGCAGTGAGCAGGGATTCACAGATACGCAGTATTTT. Translation: CASSEQGFTDTQYF.

This clonotype was recorded at least ten times. The gene calls are TRBV6-2 or TRBV6-3 and TRBJ2-1, with D uncertain. The V gene's germline CDR1 is MNHEY and CDR2 SVGEGT. The V and J ends lost 6 bases and 0 bases respectively, with 6 bases between them. The CDR3 runs to 13 residues. CDR3 in amino acids: CASSPFSYNEQFF. CDR3 in DNA: TGTGCCAGCAGCCCCTTCTCCTACAATGAGCAGTTCTTC.

The CDR3 sequence: CASSLGQGGNTGELFF. The CDR3 nucleotides read TGTGCCAGCAGTTTGGGACAGGGCGGGAACACCGGGGAGCTGTTTTTT. The J gene is TRBJ2-2, the V gene TRBV28; the match to TRBD1 covers 9 bases. Germline V gene lookup returns CDR1 MDHEN and CDR2 SYDVKM. V lost 3 bases to trimming and J lost 1 base; unmatched junction nucleotides: 3. The CDR3 length is 16 residues. The complete variable domain, with remaining parts taken from reference TRBV28 and TRBJ2-2, reads DVKVTQSSRYLVKRTGEKVFLECVQDMDHENMFWYRQDPGLGLRLIYFSYDVKMKEKGDIPEGYSVSREKKERFSLILESASTNQTSMYLCASSLGQGGNTGELFFGEGSRLTVL.

The rearrangement uses TRBV2 and TRBJ2-2, with TRBD2 as a possible D gene (5 bases). Germline assignment: CDR1 SNHLY and CDR2 FYNNEI. CDR3 length equals 15 residues. Deletions cut 6 bases from V and 4 bases from J, with 15 bases between. Written as DNA, the CDR3 is TGTGCCAGCAGGGAGGACGGAAGAGCCACCGGGGAGCTGTTTTTT. Its protein is CASREDGRATGELFF.

Many counts were recorded for this clonotype. The V gene is TRBV6-2 or TRBV6-3, the J gene TRBJ1-2, with 7 bases fitting TRBD1. Germline loops: CDR1 MNHEY, CDR2 SVGEGT. The CDR3 covers 15 residues. V lost 7 bases and J lost 2; bases outside the gene matches: 10. In nucleotides, the CDR3 is TGTGCCAGCACCACCCCGGGACAGCTGAACTATGGCTACACCTTC. Protein: CASTTPGQLNYGYTF.

This clonotype was seen a handful of times. The V call is TRBV7-8, the J call TRBJ2-3; D is possibly TRBD2 (7 bases). Trimming left V 1 base short and J 3 bases short, with 14 bases between. This CDR3 is 16 amino acids long. Germline CDR1 SGHVS, CDR2 FQNEAQ. The CDR3 nucleotides read TGTGCCAGCAGCTTAGATGGCGGGGGCCCGACAGATACGCAGTATTTT. Amino acids: CASSLDGGGPTDTQYF.

The chain recombines TRBV15 with TRBJ1-6; D gene uncertain. V was trimmed by 5 bases and J by 10 bases, leaving 15 bases between them. This CDR3 has 14 amino acids. The germline V gene encodes CDR1 LNHNV and CDR2 YYDKDF (reference sequence). CDR3 sequence: CATSGGWGQSPLHF. Here the CDR3 DNA reads TGTGCCACCAGCGGAGGTTGGGGTCAATCACCCCTCCACTTT.

This clonotype was observed a handful of times. V gene TRBV27 combines with J gene TRBJ1-2, with 7 bases lining up with TRBD1. Looked up from germline, CDR1 is MNHEY and CDR2 is SMNVEV (reference sequence). Trimming took 5 bases from V and 7 from J; bases not matched to a gene: 10. This CDR3 is 14 amino acids long. CDR3 bases: TGTGCCAGCAGTCCCGGGACAGCTTTAGGTGGCTACACCTTC. Translating gives CASSPGTALGGYTF.

In its sample, this clonotype was seen a few times. V gene TRBV14 combines with J gene TRBJ1-2; 8 bases line up with TRBD1. Germline V gene data show CDR1 as SGHDN and CDR2 as FVKESK. V trimming: 7 bases; J trimming: 7 bases; junction bases outside the gene matches: 20. The CDR3 loop spans 17 amino acids. The CDR3: CASTPWSGGEGVVGYTF. CDR3 sequence (DNA): TGTGCCAGCACTCCTTGGTCAGGGGGCGAAGGTGTGGTTGGCTACACCTTC.

This clonotype was picked up many times. The chain has TRBV7-6 and TRBJ2-7, with D tentatively TRBD1 (6 bases). Looked up from germline, CDR1 is SGHVS and CDR2 is FNYEAQ. The V and J ends lost 7 bases and 3 bases respectively, with 16 bases between them. This CDR3 is built from 14 residues. The CDR3 spells CASTPGQPIYEQYF. DNA of the CDR3: TGTGCCAGCACCCCGGGACAACCAATCTACGAGCAGTACTTC.

This clonotype was detected many times. V is TRBV7-2 and J is TRBJ1-1; no definite D call. Germline CDR1 is SGHTA and CDR2 is FQGNSA. The CDR3 extends over 14 amino acids. The ends were cut back, 4 bases at V and 8 bases at J, with 17 bases in the middle. For the CDR3, the DNA is TGTGCCAGCAGCTCTTCTCTAGGGTCTTTGGAAGCTTTCTTT. Protein sequence: CASSSSLGSLEAFF.

In regard to this clonotype: One junction end does not reproduce the germline sequence, and a read error may be involved. The CDR3 reads CANSSRTAPAYSPLHF. The CDR3 nucleotides read TGTGCCAACAGCTCGCGGACGGCCCCCGCCTATTCACCCCTCCACTTT. The chain couples TRBV4-2 to TRBJ1-6; D is ambiguous. The CDR3 is 16 residues long. Germline CDR1 is LGHNA and CDR2 is YNFKEQ.

This clonotype was seen a handful of times. The chain is built from TRBV19 and TRBJ2-2, with TRBD1 identical over 7 bases. After removal of 3 bases from V and 1 base from J, the junction contained 8 bases not matched to a gene. The CDR3 covers 17 residues. CDR1 LNHDA and CDR2 SQIVND come from the germline V gene (reference sequence). The DNA for the CDR3 is TGTGCCAGTAGTATTATGCCCGGGACAGAGAACACCGGGGAGCTGTTTTTT. Its protein product is CASSIMPGTENTGELFF. The full variable domain, completed using reference TRBV19 and TRBJ2-2, is DGGITQSPKYLFRKEGQNVTLSCEQNLNHDAMYWYRQDPGQGLRLIYYSQIVNDFQKGDIAEGYSVSREKKESFPLTVTSAQKNPTAFYLCASSIMPGTENTGELFFGEGSRLTVL.

The rearrangement joins TRBV12-3 or TRBV12-4 to TRBJ1-1, with 7 bases fitting TRBD1. Germline trimming cut 5 bases from V and 2 bases from J; bases unmatched to any gene: 2. This CDR3 spans 13 amino acids. The CDR3 sequence is CASSGQDNTEAFF. In DNA, the CDR3 is TGTGCCAGCAGTGGACAGGACAACACTGAAGCTTTCTTT.

This clonotype has at least ten counts. V is TRBV2 and J is TRBJ2-7, with D tentatively TRBD1 (5 bases). Per the germline V gene, CDR1 is SNHLY and CDR2 is FYNNEI. V gave up 2 bases and J gave up 6 bases, with 14 bases separating them. This CDR3 is 14 amino acids long. For the CDR3, the DNA is TGTGCCAGCAGTGAAAGGTCAGGGTTCGGCGAGCAGTACGTC. It codes for CASSERSGFGEQYV.

The V gene is TRBV7-9, the J gene TRBJ2-3; 7 bases fit TRBD2. This CDR3 has 15 residues. Germline V gene data show CDR1 as SEHNR and CDR2 as FQNEAQ (reference sequence). J was trimmed by 6 bases and V by 5 bases; bases with no gene match: 11. CDR3: CASSPPGAGWDTQYF. The CDR3 nucleotides are TGTGCCAGCAGCCCCCCAGGAGCGGGGTGGGATACGCAGTATTTT. Together with reference TRBV7-9 and TRBJ2-3, the CDR3 gives the full variable domain: DTGVSQNPRHKITKRGQNVTFRCDPISEHNRLYWYRQTLGQGPEFLTYFQNEAQLEKSRLLSDRFSAERPKGSFSTLEIQRTEQGDSAMYLCASSPPGAGWDTQYFGPGTRLTVL.

This chain uses TRBV2 with TRBJ2-7; perhaps D is TRBD1 or TRBD2 (5 bases each). The V end was cut by 6 bases, the J end by 2 bases, with 8 bases between. CDR1 and CDR2 (germline): SNHLY, FYNNEI. This CDR3 comprises 12 residues. The CDR3 is CASRSGPYEQYV. CDR3 DNA sequence: TGTGCCAGCAGATCGGGACCCTACGAGCAGTACGTC.

This clonotype turned up a few times. The chain has TRBV19 and TRBJ2-7; 7 positions agree with TRBD1. With V trimmed by 5 bases and J by 3 bases, 10 bases remained unmatched. The CDR3 extends over 15 amino acids. Germline V lookup: CDR1 LNHDA, CDR2 SQIVND (reference sequence). CDR3 coding DNA: TGTGCCAGTAGTTCCGCCGGGACAGCCAACTACGAGCAGTACTTC. Its translation: CASSSAGTANYEQYF.